The clone carrying this TCR beta chain was recorded only once. These data come from a study of cytomegalovirus exposure and HLA in healthy donors. Researchers ran the PCR with 60 Vbeta and 13 Jbeta primers. Produced via immunoSEQ multiplex PCR; TCRdb's table is partial and in-frame only. The table records around 160,000 clones, 79% of them present only once. V shed 5 bases and J 1 base; nucleotides not matched to a gene: 2. This CDR3 has 13 residues. Germline CDR1 is GTSNPN and CDR2 is SVGIG (reference sequence). The TCR sequence derives from a woman aged 35 to 49 in good health and CMV-seropositive. What was sequenced was PBMCs. This chain joins TRBV30 and TRBJ1-5; 7 nucleotides align to TRBD1. The CDR3 coding sequence is TGTGCCTGGCAACAGGGGAGCAATCAGCCCCAGCATTTT. Translation gives CAWQQGSNQPQHF.